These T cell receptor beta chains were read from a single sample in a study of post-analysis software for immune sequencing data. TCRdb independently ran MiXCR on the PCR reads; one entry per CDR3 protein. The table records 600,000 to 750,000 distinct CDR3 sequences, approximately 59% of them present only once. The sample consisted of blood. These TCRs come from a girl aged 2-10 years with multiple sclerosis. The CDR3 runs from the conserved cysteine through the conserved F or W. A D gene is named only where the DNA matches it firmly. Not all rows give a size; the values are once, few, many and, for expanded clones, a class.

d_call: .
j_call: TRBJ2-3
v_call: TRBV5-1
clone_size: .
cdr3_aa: CASSRQDTQYF
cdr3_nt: TGCGCCAGCAGCCGGCAGGATACGCAGTATTTT

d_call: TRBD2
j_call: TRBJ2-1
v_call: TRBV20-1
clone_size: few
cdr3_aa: CSARVFGGGNSYNEQFF
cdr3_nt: TGCAGTGCTAGAGTTTTTGGCGGGGGTAACTCCTACAATGAGCAGTTCTTC

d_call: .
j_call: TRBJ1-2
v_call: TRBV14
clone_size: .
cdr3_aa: CASSQTQDDGYTF
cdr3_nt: TGTGCCAGCAGCCAAACACAGGACGATGGCTACACCTTC

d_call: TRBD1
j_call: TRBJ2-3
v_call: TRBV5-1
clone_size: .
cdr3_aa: CASGQLGGGTDTQYF
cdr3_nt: TGCGCCAGCGGACAATTAGGGGGCGGCACAGATACGCAGTATTTT

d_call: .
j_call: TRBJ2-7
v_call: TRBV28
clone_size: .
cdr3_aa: CASSSGSSPQEQYF
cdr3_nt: TGTGCCAGCAGTTCCGGCTCTAGCCCCCAAGAGCAGTACTTC

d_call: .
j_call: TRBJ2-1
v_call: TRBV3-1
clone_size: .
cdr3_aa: CASSQGRGGTRWFF
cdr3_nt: TGTGCCAGCAGCCAAGGACGCGGAGGGACCCGCTGGTTCTTC

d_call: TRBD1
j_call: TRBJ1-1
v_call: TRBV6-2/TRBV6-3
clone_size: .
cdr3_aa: CASKIQGPMNTEAFF
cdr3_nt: TGTGCCAGCAAAATACAGGGGCCCATGAACACTGAAGCTTTCTTT

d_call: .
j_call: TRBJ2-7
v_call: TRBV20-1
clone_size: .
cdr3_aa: CSARDSGRYEQYF
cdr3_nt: TGCAGTGCTAGAGACAGCGGTCGCTACGAGCAGTACTTC

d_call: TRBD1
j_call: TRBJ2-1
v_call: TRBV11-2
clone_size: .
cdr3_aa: CASSLIQGAHNEQFF
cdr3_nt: TGTGCCAGCAGCCTGATCCAGGGGGCGCATAATGAGCAGTTCTTC

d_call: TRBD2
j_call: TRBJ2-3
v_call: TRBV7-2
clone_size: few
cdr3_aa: CASSLIAGHEDTQYF
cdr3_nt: TGTGCCAGCAGCCTTATAGCGGGGCATGAAGATACGCAGTATTTT

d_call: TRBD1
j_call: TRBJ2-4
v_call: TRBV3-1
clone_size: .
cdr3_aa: CASSQAVDPKGAQNIQYF
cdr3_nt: TGTGCCAGCAGCCAAGCCGTGGACCCAAAGGGGGCACAAAACATTCAGTACTTC

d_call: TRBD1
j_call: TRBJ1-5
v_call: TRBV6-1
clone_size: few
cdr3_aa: CASSAPGQGAGNQPQHF
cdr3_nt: TGTGCCAGCAGTGCTCCGGGACAGGGGGCAGGCAATCAGCCCCAGCATTTT

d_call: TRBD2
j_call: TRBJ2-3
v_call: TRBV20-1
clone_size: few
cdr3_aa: CSASDSGGSTDTQYF
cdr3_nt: TGCAGTGCTTCAGATAGCGGGGGAAGCACAGATACGCAGTATTTT

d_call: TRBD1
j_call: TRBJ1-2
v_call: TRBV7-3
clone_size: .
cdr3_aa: CASSGQDWAGYTF
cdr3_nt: TGTGCCAGCAGCGGACAGGATTGGGCTGGCTACACCTTC

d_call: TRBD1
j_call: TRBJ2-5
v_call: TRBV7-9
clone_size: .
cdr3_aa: CASSLRGRKYF
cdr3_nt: TGTGCCAGCAGCCTCAGGGGGCGTAAGTACTTC

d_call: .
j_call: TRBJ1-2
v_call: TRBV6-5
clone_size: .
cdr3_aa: CASSPDSQGNGYTF
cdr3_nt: TGTGCCAGCAGTCCGGACAGCCAGGGGAATGGCTACACCTTC

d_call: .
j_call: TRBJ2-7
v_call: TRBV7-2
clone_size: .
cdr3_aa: CASSPRRNRAPYEQYF
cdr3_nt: TGTGCCAGCAGCCCACGCCGGAACAGGGCCCCCTACGAGCAGTACTTC

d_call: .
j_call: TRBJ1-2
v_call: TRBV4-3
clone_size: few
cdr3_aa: CASSQEPQGRYGYTF
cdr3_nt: TGCGCCAGCAGCCAAGAGCCGCAGGGGAGGTATGGCTACACCTTC

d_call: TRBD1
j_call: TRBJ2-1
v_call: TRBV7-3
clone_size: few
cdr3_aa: CASSATGTGGTSYNEQFF
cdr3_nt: TGTGCCAGCAGCGCAACCGGGACAGGGGGCACCTCCTACAATGAGCAGTTCTTC

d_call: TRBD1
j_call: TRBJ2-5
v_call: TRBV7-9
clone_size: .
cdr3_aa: CASSSLSPGQSETQYF
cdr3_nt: TGTGCCAGCAGCTCTCTTAGTCCGGGACAGAGCGAGACCCAGTACTTC

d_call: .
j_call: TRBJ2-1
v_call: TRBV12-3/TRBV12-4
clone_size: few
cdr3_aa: CASSPGERSSYNEQFF
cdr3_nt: TGTGCCAGCAGTCCCGGAGAGCGGAGCTCCTACAATGAGCAGTTCTTC

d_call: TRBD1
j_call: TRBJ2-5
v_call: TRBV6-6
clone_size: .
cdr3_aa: CASTFNRGQETQYF
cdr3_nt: TGTGCCAGCACTTTCAACAGGGGACAAGAGACCCAGTACTTC

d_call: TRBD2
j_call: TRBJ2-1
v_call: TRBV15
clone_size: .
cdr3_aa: CAIRLAGTNEQFF
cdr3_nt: TGTGCCATTAGACTAGCGGGCACCAATGAGCAGTTCTTC

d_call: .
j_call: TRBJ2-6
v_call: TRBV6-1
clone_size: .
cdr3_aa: CASWDSGANVLTF
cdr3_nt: TGTGCCAGTTGGGACTCTGGGGCCAACGTCCTGACTTTC

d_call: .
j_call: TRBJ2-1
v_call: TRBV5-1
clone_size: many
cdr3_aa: CASSLGSGSSYNEQFF
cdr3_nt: TGTGCCAGCAGCTTAGGGTCTGGGTCCTCCTACAATGAGCAGTTCTTC

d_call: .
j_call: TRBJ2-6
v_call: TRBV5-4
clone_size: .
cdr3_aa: CASSFGPLEGRDLLGANVLTF
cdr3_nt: TGTGCCAGCAGCTTTGGACCTTTAGAGGGACGGGACCTTCTTGGGGCCAACGTCCTGACTTTC

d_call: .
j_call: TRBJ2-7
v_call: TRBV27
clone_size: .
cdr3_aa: CASSLRGSPEQYF
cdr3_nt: TGTGCCAGCAGTTTAAGGGGGTCTCCCGAGCAGTACTTC

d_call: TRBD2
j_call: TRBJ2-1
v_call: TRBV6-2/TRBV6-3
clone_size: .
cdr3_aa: CASSSSGGRLDKQFF
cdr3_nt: TGTGCCAGCAGTTCCAGCGGGGGGAGGTTGGATAAGCAGTTCTTC

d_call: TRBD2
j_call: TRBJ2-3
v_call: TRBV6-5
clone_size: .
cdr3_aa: CASRDSGGTDTQYF
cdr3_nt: TGTGCCAGCAGAGATAGCGGGGGCACAGATACGCAGTATTTT

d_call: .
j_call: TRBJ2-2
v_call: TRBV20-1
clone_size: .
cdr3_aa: CSARGYGELFF
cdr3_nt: TGCAGTGCGAGGGGGTATGGGGAGCTGTTTTTT

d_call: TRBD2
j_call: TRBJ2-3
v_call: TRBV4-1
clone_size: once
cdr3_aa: CASSPAGTETDTQYF
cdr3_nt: TGCGCCAGCAGCCCAGCGGGGACTGAGACAGATACGCAGTATTTT

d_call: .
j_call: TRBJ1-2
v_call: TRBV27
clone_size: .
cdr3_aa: CASSFGGIEGYTF
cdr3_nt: TGTGCCAGCAGTTTTGGCGGGATTGAGGGCTACACCTTC

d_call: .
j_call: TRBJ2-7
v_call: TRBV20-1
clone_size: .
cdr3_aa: CSAPFAGRDEQYF
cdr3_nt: TGCAGTGCTCCCTTTGCGGGACGCGACGAGCAGTACTTC